This passage covers 30 T cell receptor beta chains from one sample sequenced in a study of T-cell memory formation after mild COVID-19. TCRdb ran MiXCR on the 5' RACE reads and lists one entry per CDR3 protein. The profile shows 390,000 or so distinct CDR3 sequences, about 15% of them singletons. Sequencing used PBMCs or a T cell subset sorted from them (not recorded which). The receptors were gathered from a man aged 18 to 29 who had mild COVID-19 (a few samples of this study predate the infection). Cell type and time point are not known.

This chain joins TRBV5-1 and TRBJ2-1; D gene ambiguous. The V gene lost 0 bases and the J gene lost 4 bases, with 11 bases spanning the gap. Germline V gene data show CDR1 as SGHRS and CDR2 as YFSETQ. The length of the CDR3 is 15 residues. The CDR3 DNA sequence: TGCGCCAGCAGCTTGGCCCTAGAGGAATACAATGAGCAGTTCTTC. Translating gives CASSLALEEYNEQFF.

V usage is TRBV12-3 or TRBV12-4 and J usage is TRBJ2-1; 9 nucleotides match TRBD2. V was pared by 6 bases and J by 8 bases, with 8 bases of the junction left unmatched. The CDR3 covers 14 residues. The chain's CDR3 is CASRFGGGEYEQFF. In nucleotides, the CDR3 is TGTGCCAGCAGATTCGGCGGGGGGGAGTATGAGCAGTTCTTC.

This clonotype was counted a few times. This rearrangement joins TRBV12-3 or TRBV12-4 to TRBJ1-6; D is ambiguous. V was shortened by 0 bases and J by 7 bases, with 37 bases between the two germline ends. This CDR3 contains 24 residues. For the CDR3, the DNA is TGTGCCAGCAGTTTAGCGGATCTCTCAGTCCTGTGGGCCCTTGGAGCCACGGGGAATTCACCCCTCCACTTT. Its translation is CASSLADLSVLWALGATGNSPLHF.

There are a few counts of this clonotype. The chain recombines TRBV15 with TRBJ1-5; 11 bases match TRBD1. Looked up from germline, CDR1 is LNHNV and CDR2 is YYDKDF (reference sequence). The J segment lost 0 bases and the V segment lost 7 bases, leaving 2 bases of the junction unmatched. The CDR3 totals 15 residues. The CDR3 DNA is TGTGCCACCAACGGACAGGGGGCTAGCAATCAGCCCCAGCATTTT. The encoded protein is CATNGQGASNQPQHF.

This clonotype has more than one count but fewer than ten. The chain couples TRBV3-1 to TRBJ2-1, with D possibly being TRBD1 (5 bases). The CDR3 is 16 residues long. The germline CDR1 and CDR2 sequences are LGHDT and YNNKEL (reference sequence). V lost 0 bases and J lost 10, with 19 bases in between. CDR3: CASSQDLRVYNVEQFF. The CDR3 DNA reads as TGTGCCAGCAGCCAAGACCTCAGGGTCTACAATGTGGAGCAGTTCTTC.

A few counts support this clonotype. The chain recombines TRBV5-1 with TRBJ2-5, with 8 bases identical to TRBD2. The germline V gene encodes CDR1 SGHRS and CDR2 YFSETQ. This CDR3 has 15 amino acids. V was clipped by 0 bases and J by 4 bases; unmatched bases: 5. This CDR3 is CASSLGGTRGETQYF. The CDR3 nucleotides are TGCGCCAGCAGCTTGGGCGGGACTAGGGGAGAGACCCAGTACTTC.

This clonotype showed up just a few times. The V call is TRBV21-1, the J call TRBJ2-7; no check of the table's D call, TRBD1, against the DNA was made. TRBV21-1 is marked as a pseudogene. The CDR3 is 13 residues long. CDR3 DNA: TGTGCCAACGGGACCAATCTTCCCTACGAGCAGTACGTC. Amino acids: CANGTNLPYEQYV.

There are a few counts of this clonotype. J is TRBJ2-7 and V is TRBV5-1; 12 bases match TRBD1. The J segment lost 5 bases and the V segment lost 4 bases, leaving 7 bases of the junction unmatched. This CDR3 has 15 residues. Germline CDR1 and CDR2: SGHRS and YFSETQ. CDR3: CASSPGGTGGHEQYF. DNA of the CDR3: TGCGCCAGCAGCCCAGGGGGGACAGGGGGCCACGAGCAGTACTTC.

J is TRBJ2-4 and V is TRBV5-1, with a possible D match to TRBD1 (6 bases). This CDR3 contains 13 residues. Looked up from germline, CDR1 is SGHRS and CDR2 is YFSETQ. V was shortened by 4 bases and J by 7 bases, with 12 bases between the two germline ends. As DNA, the CDR3 is TGCGCCAGCAGCAATTGGCAGGGGAACATTCAGTACTTC. It codes for CASSNWQGNIQYF.

This clonotype was picked up a small number of times. The gene calls are TRBV12-3 or TRBV12-4 and TRBJ1-1; D is uncertain. Trimming shortened V by 2 bases and J by 7 bases, and 11 bases separated the two germline ends. The CDR3 totals 13 residues. CDR3 coding DNA: TGTGCCAGCAGTTTATCCTGGGCCATTGAAGCTTTCTTT. It encodes CASSLSWAIEAFF.

In its sample, this clonotype was seen a few times. The chain recombines TRBV7-2 with TRBJ2-7; D possibly corresponds to TRBD1 (5 bases). The CDR3 runs to 14 residues. Germline V gene sequence: CDR1 SGHTA, CDR2 FQGNSA. Deletions cut 5 bases from V and 2 bases from J, with 13 bases between. The CDR3 sequence is CASSLGLYTYEQYF. CDR3 coding DNA: TGTGCCAGCAGCCTGGGGCTTTACACCTACGAGCAGTACTTC.

This clonotype was observed at least ten times. The J gene is TRBJ2-5, the V gene TRBV6-2 or TRBV6-3; 9 bases are a match to TRBD2. The length of the CDR3 is 17 residues. With V trimmed by 2 bases and J by 4 bases, 11 bases remained unmatched. Per the germline V gene, CDR1 is MNHEY and CDR2 is SVGEGT. CDR3 coding DNA: TGTGCCAGCAGTTACGACGGTAGCGGGGGTTGGGCAGAGACCCAGTACTTC. This encodes CASSYDGSGGWAETQYF.

There are a few counts of this clonotype. V gene TRBV20-1 combines with J gene TRBJ2-7; a possible D gene is TRBD2 (5 bases). Trimming shortened V by 1 base and J by 0 bases, and 10 bases separated the two germline ends. The CDR3 is 14 amino acids. CDR1 is DFQATT, CDR2 SNEGSKA, per germline (reference sequence). The CDR3 DNA reads as TGCAGTGCTAGAGGCACTAGGAGCTCCTACGAGCAGTACGTC. It codes for CSARGTRSSYEQYV.

This rearrangement joins TRBV6-5 to TRBJ1-4, with TRBD1 as a possible D gene (6 bases). Germline values: CDR1 MNHEY, CDR2 SVGAGI. The length of the CDR3 is 16 residues. The V end was cut by 2 bases, the J end by 7 bases, with 17 bases between. The CDR3, as DNA: TGTGCCAGCAGTTACCGTGACAGGATCGGGGTTGAAAAACTGTTTTTT. It specifies CASSYRDRIGVEKLFF.

The V and J genes are TRBV10-3 and TRBJ2-2; the D is unclear. The CDR3 length is 14 residues. CDR1 and CDR2 from the germline V gene are ENHRY and SYGVKD. V lost 3 bases and J 6 bases, leaving 11 bases between the germline ends. The CDR3: CAISDLNIPGELFF. The CDR3 region has the DNA TGTGCCATCAGTGATCTGAATATCCCCGGGGAGCTGTTTTTT.

This clonotype was recorded at least ten times. The chain employs TRBV7-2 and TRBJ2-2; D unclear. This CDR3 spans 12 amino acids. The V end was cut by 5 bases, the J end by 0 bases, with 1 base between. The germline CDR1 and CDR2 sequences are SGHTA and FQGNSA. CDR3 sequence: CASSPNTGELFF. The DNA of the CDR3 is TGTGCCAGCAGCCCGAACACCGGGGAGCTGTTTTTT. The complete variable domain, with remaining parts taken from reference TRBV7-2 and TRBJ2-2, reads GAGVSQSPSNKVTEKGKDVELRCDPISGHTALYWYRQSLGQGLEFLIYFQGNSAPDKSGLPSDRFSAERTGGSVSTLTIQRTQQEDSAVYLCASSPNTGELFFGEGSRLTVL.

This clonotype has ten or more counts. For the CDR3, the DNA is TGTGCCAGCAGCTTATTAGGGGACAGGGCCCATGACGAGCAGTACTTC. Amino acid sequence: CASSLLGDRAHDEQYF. V usage is TRBV7-2 and J usage is TRBJ2-7; TRBD1 agrees at 9 bases. Looked up from germline, CDR1 is SGHTA and CDR2 is FQGNSA. The CDR3 extends over 16 amino acids. V trimming: 2 bases; J trimming: 5 bases; junction bases outside the gene matches: 10.

The chain links TRBV11-1 to TRBJ2-2, with 9 bases matching TRBD1. V was pared by 4 bases and J by 5 bases, with 8 bases of the junction left unmatched. Germline V CDR1 and CDR2: SGHAT, FQDESV (reference sequence). This CDR3 comprises 16 residues. The CDR3, as DNA: TGTGCCAGCAGCTCCACAGGGGGCCAGGGAACCGGGGAGCTGTTTTTT. Amino acid sequence: CASSSTGGQGTGELFF.

This clonotype was observed a few times. The chain employs TRBV3-1 and TRBJ1-1, with D possibly TRBD1 on 6 matching bases. The CDR3 is 13 residues long. Germline CDR1 is LGHDT and CDR2 is YNNKEL (reference sequence). V was trimmed by 8 bases and J by 2 bases, leaving 12 bases between them. This CDR3 is CASRVRGNTEAFF. The CDR3 nucleotides read TGTGCCAGCCGGGTCAGGGGAAACACTGAAGCTTTCTTT.

The genes are TRBV12-3 or TRBV12-4 and TRBJ2-5; D remains unclear. The CDR3 has 11 residues. V lost 7 bases to trimming and J lost 1 base, with 4 bases between them. In DNA, the CDR3 is TGTGCCAGCACCATCCAAGAGACCCAGTACTTC. Its translation: CASTIQETQYF.

This clonotype was counted only a few times. Lacking the conserved final phenylalanine or tryptophan, this CDR3 likely reflects a read error. The limits of the CDR3 on the DNA are not certain, so only TCRdb's listed CDR3 is given. The chain is built from TRBV4-1 and TRBJ2-1; the tabulated D call, TRBD2, remains unverified against the DNA. In germline, CDR1 is MGHRA, CDR2 YSYEKL. The CDR3 sequence runs 12 residues, both termini included. CDR3 sequence reads: CASSQGGGYLHV.

The chain carries TRBV12-3 or TRBV12-4 and TRBJ2-1, with 11 bases lining up with TRBD2. V trimming: 11 bases; J trimming: 9 bases; junction bases outside the gene matches: 12. The CDR3 sequence is 14 residues long. The CDR3 DNA sequence: TGTGCCTGCCAGACTAGCGGGGCGGTAATTGAGCAGTTCTTC. Protein sequence: CACQTSGAVIEQFF.

V usage is TRBV24-1 and J usage is TRBJ2-5; unclear D gene. The CDR3 spans 12 residues. The germline V gene encodes CDR1 KGHDR and CDR2 SFDVKD. Between the trimmed V and J ends, which lost 7 bases and 5 bases, there was a span of 10 bases. The CDR3 here is CATRGSGETQYF. DNA of the CDR3: TGTGCCACCAGGGGTTCAGGCGAGACCCAGTACTTC.

The chain combines TRBV19 with TRBJ1-4; unclear D gene. V lost 6 bases and J lost 7, with 12 bases in between. Germline loops: CDR1 LNHDA, CDR2 SQIVND (reference sequence). There are 13 residues in the CDR3. The CDR3 nucleotides read TGTGCCAGTAGATCCTACCGGGGTGAAAAACTGTTTTTT. Its translation: CASRSYRGEKLFF.

This chain uses TRBV4-3 with TRBJ1-2, with TRBD1 identical over 7 bases. This CDR3 is 17 amino acids long. In germline, CDR1 is LGHNA, CDR2 YSLEER. The V gene end was trimmed by 4 bases and the J gene end by 0 bases; junction bases not matched to a gene: 11. In DNA, the CDR3 is TGCGCCAGCAGCCGGAATCCGGGACAGTCTTCTAACTATGGCTACACCTTC. Its protein product is CASSRNPGQSSNYGYTF.

This clonotype was detected only a few times. The DNA of the CDR3 is TGTGCCAGCAGGAAGACCGGGGGGCCGCCAGATACGCAGTATTTT. Translated, it gives CASRKTGGPPDTQYF. The chain recombines TRBV4-2 with TRBJ2-3, with D tentatively TRBD2 (7 bases). Trimming took 6 bases from V and 4 from J, leaving 17 bases between them. CDR3 size: 15 residues. CDR1 is LGHNA and CDR2 is YNFKEQ in the germline V gene.

This clonotype was found a few times. This chain connects TRBV28 to TRBJ2-3, with TRBD1 matching over 7 bases. J lost 5 bases, V lost 5 bases, and 7 bases had no gene match. CDR1 is MDHEN, CDR2 SYDVKM, per germline. The CDR3 is made up of 14 amino acids. For the CDR3, the DNA is TGTGCCAGCAGTATCGGACAGGACCTAGATACGCAGTATTTT. As protein: CASSIGQDLDTQYF. The entire variable domain, with the rest obtained from reference TRBV28 and TRBJ2-3, is as follows: DVKVTQSSRYLVKRTGEKVFLECVQDMDHENMFWYRQDPGLGLRLIYFSYDVKMKEKGDIPEGYSVSREKKERFSLILESASTNQTSMYLCASSIGQDLDTQYFGPGTRLTVL.

This clonotype turned up a few times. V usage is TRBV14 and J usage is TRBJ1-2, with 7 bases lining up with TRBD1. V lost 4 bases and J lost 6; bases outside the gene matches: 20. Germline values: CDR1 SGHDN, CDR2 FVKESK. This CDR3 region has 18 residues. This CDR3 reads CASSPPQGVFTPLHGYTF. The CDR3 DNA reads as TGTGCCAGCAGCCCTCCCCAGGGGGTTTTTACGCCCCTTCATGGCTACACCTTC. The variable domain in full, with the rest retrieved from reference TRBV14 and TRBJ1-2, is EAGVTQFPSHSVIEKGQTVTLRCDPISGHDNLYWYRRVMGKEIKFLLHFVKESKQDESGMPNNRFLAERTGGTYSTLKVQPAELEDSGVYFCASSPPQGVFTPLHGYTFGSGTRLTVV.

This chain uses TRBV7-2 with TRBJ2-3; 7 bases line up with TRBD1. The CDR3 is made up of 15 amino acids. Germline trimming cut 5 bases from V and 3 bases from J; bases unmatched to any gene: 8. Looked up from germline, CDR1 is SGHTA and CDR2 is FQGNSA. CDR3 amino acids: CASSLGQPLTDTQYF. The CDR3 DNA reads TGTGCCAGCAGCCTGGGACAGCCGTTAACAGATACGCAGTATTTT.

The chain has TRBV2 and TRBJ2-1; perhaps TRBD2 as D (7 bases). Germline V gene data show CDR1 as SNHLY and CDR2 as FYNNEI. The CDR3 runs 16 residues. Trimming removed 6 bases from V and 2 bases from J, with 17 bases in between. The CDR3 sequence is CASRGPGGAPYNEQFF. CDR3 DNA sequence: TGTGCCAGCAGGGGACCTGGGGGGGCCCCCTACAATGAGCAGTTCTTC.